Described below is a single TCR beta chain sequence and its context. It has no known antigen specificity. No clone much larger than this one lies a single base away; base qualities are absent. This specimen's time point label, interpreted: baseline before first vaccination. Samples from vaccinated people were obtained from the UK trials COV001 and COV002, which included a single-blind randomized controlled phase 2/3 trial of AZD1222 (ChAdOx1 nCoV-19) in healthy adults. Trial participant PBMC samples were collected at day 0 and day 28 after the second dose for TCRbeta chain sequencing. The data derive from a study of T cell responses to AZD1222 COVID-19 vaccine (dated by TCRdb to the early 2020s). Notes on the research overall: AZD1222 recipients with second doses at about 4 weeks or about 12 weeks were pooled, because spike-specific TCR depth and breadth did not differ between schedules. Trial participants were enrolled into age subgroups of 18-55, 56-69 and 70-plus years, which contained roughly 140, 27 and 60 TCR-sequenced participants, respectively. TCR sequencing covered 230 to 250 trial participants: 207 given two doses of AZD1222 and around 25 given two doses of MenACWY control vaccine.

Results and caveats for the whole study, not just this receptor: In the small 56-69-year group, the increase in depth fell short of significance, most likely because of low power. Epitopes outside the regions mutated in the B.1.351 and B.1.1.7 variants were reportedly recognized by nearly half of the unique spike-specific TCRs. Spike-specific TCR breadth and depth rose significantly after two AZD1222 doses compared with day 0 and with MenACWY recipients. Vaccine-associated CD4 TCRs spanned the whole spike protein, with dominant responses in regions 160-218 and 743-854. Participants were mostly white British and included more females than males, and it was suggested by the authors that clonal diversity may have been underestimated. Because no samples from the day 14 peak response were available, repertoires could be characterized only after the peak T cell response. Conclusions about previously exposed vaccinees were limited because only 6 or 7 AZD1222 recipients were SARS-CoV-2 seropositive at baseline.

Relative to germline, V is 1 base shorter and J is 1 base shorter, with 10 bases between their ends. The CDR3 numbers 15 residues from cysteine through phenylalanine. Just CDR3 DNA is preserved here, 45 bases in frame from base 1. From the germline V gene, CDR1 is KGHSH and CDR2 is LQKENI. The CDR3 regions of human TCRbeta chains were analyzed by immunosequencing. The paper's data handling went like this. Repertoire TCRs were checked for matches against a reference library of SARS-CoV-2-specific TCRs that had been generated using the MIRA antigen-specificity platform. Breadth was defined as the fraction of unique TCRs that were SARS-CoV-2-associated. Depth was defined as the fraction of total T cells that were SARS-CoV-2-associated. Each spike-specific TCR was assigned to its reactive spike region and to a CD4 or CD8 class using the MIRA data. Log10-transformed breadth and depth values were compared by one-way ANOVA with Sidak's multiple comparisons tests. TCRdb took over this immuneACCESS table, retaining in-frame rearrangements with V and J assigned. Such tables are incomplete; in checked studies, under half of the missing clones stem from an unresolved V gene, and the remainder is unexplained. V and J calls and clone size are those listed in that table; D and trimming were worked out from the DNA. Counted in this sample were tens of thousands of clones; about 88% of them appeared once. The ten top clones hold less than 20% of the sample.

The sample in question was peripheral blood, obtained on day 0 of AZD1222 vaccination. The chain links TRBV18 with TRBJ1-1; the D gene assignment is ambiguous. This TCR derives from an adult in good health. Here is the DNA: TGTGCCAGCTCACCACGGGGATTGTCGAACACTGAAGCTTTCTTT. Its protein reads: CASSPRGLSNTEAFF.